This is a list of T cell receptor beta chains from one sample in a study of sequential checkpoint blockade in melanoma. The method was immunoSEQ multiplex PCR; TCRdb's version includes in-frame clones alone and lacks a portion of them. This table holds about 11,000 clones, 78% found once. The sequencing here drew on CD8+ T cells sorted from blood (inferred from file names), taken from a patient given nivolumab and ipilimumab in sequence. All receptors derive from a human donor with melanoma. The CDR3 runs from the conserved cysteine through the conserved F or W. D genes are given only for firm matches. Clone size appears in some rows only: once, few, many, or a class for an expanded clone.

d_gene	v_gene	j_gene	abundance	CDR3aa	CDR3nt
TRBD1	TRBV18	TRBJ2-7	NA	CASSQTGSNSYEQYF	TGTGCCAGCTCACAGACAGGGTCGAACTCCTACGAGCAGTACTTC
TRBD1	TRBV5-4	TRBJ1-3	NA	CASSLDRGPGNTIYF	TGTGCCAGCAGCTTGGACAGGGGGCCTGGAAACACCATATATTTT
TRBD1	TRBV15	TRBJ1-5	NA	CATSTGQGGNQPQHF	TGTGCCACCAGCACAGGACAGGGTGGCAATCAGCCCCAGCATTTT
TRBD1	TRBV30	TRBJ2-7	NA	CARTGTGLQDEQYF	TGTGCCCGCACTGGGACAGGCCTCCAGGACGAGCAGTACTTC
TRBD1	TRBV12-5	TRBJ1-5	once	CASGLGRQGMISNQPQHF	TGTGCTAGTGGTTTGGGCCGACAGGGGATGATAAGCAATCAGCCCCAGCATTTT
NA	TRBV6-1	TRBJ1-1	NA	CATEGVSEAFF	TGTGCCACCGAGGGGGTTTCTGAAGCTTTCTTT
TRBD2	TRBV6-1	TRBJ2-7	NA	CASSEQGGSSYEQYF	TGTGCCAGCAGTGAACAGGGCGGGAGCTCCTACGAGCAGTACTTC
TRBD2	TRBV2	TRBJ2-7	once	CASSEPGTSVYEQYF	TGTGCCAGCAGTGAACCAGGGACTAGCGTTTACGAGCAGTACTTC
NA	TRBV19	TRBJ1-2	NA	CASSPKLSWYGYTF	TGTGCCAGTAGTCCAAAACTAAGCTGGTATGGCTACACCTTC
TRBD1	TRBV5-4	TRBJ1-1	NA	CASSGGQGGTEAFF	TGTGCCAGCAGCGGGGGACAGGGCGGCACTGAAGCTTTCTTT
NA	TRBV7-9	TRBJ1-4	NA	CASSLTATLPEKLFF	TGTGCCAGCAGCTTAACAGCCACGCTACCTGAGAAACTGTTTTTT
TRBD1	TRBV7-9	TRBJ1-4	NA	CASRRPGTGPEKLFF	TGTGCCAGCAGGAGACCCGGGACAGGACCCGAAAAACTGTTTTTT
TRBD2	TRBV4-1	TRBJ2-5	NA	CASSQEPLAGRETQYF	TGCGCCAGCAGCCAAGAACCCCTAGCGGGCCGGGAGACCCAGTACTTC
NA	TRBV6-1	TRBJ2-7	NA	CASSDNERNEQYF	TGTGCCAGCAGTGATAATGAGAGGAACGAGCAGTACTTC
NA	TRBV28	TRBJ1-1	once	CASSSTARGTEAFF	TGTGCCAGCAGCTCGACGGCTAGGGGTACTGAAGCTTTCTTT
NA	TRBV5-6	TRBJ1-2	NA	CASSLGAGKGYTF	TGTGCCAGCAGCTTGGGGGCAGGAAAAGGCTACACCTTC
TRBD2	TRBV6-5	TRBJ2-7	NA	CASSVTSGYEQYF	TGTGCCAGCAGCGTTACTAGCGGTTACGAGCAGTACTTC
NA	TRBV4-1	TRBJ2-2	NA	CASSQRVAGELFF	TGCGCCAGCAGCCAACGGGTGGCCGGGGAGCTGTTTTTT